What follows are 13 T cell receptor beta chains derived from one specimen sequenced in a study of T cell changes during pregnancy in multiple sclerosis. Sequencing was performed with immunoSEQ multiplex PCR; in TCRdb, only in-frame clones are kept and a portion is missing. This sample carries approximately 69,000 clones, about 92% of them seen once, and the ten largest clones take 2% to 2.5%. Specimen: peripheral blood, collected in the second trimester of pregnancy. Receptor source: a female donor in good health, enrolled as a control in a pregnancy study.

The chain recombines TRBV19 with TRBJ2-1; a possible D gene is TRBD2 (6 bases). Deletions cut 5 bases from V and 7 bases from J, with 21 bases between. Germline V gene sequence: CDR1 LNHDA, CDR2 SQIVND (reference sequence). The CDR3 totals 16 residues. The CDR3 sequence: CASSPLVRTTKNEQFF. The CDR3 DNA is TGTGCCAGTAGTCCCCTAGTGCGGACTACTAAAAATGAGCAGTTCTTC.

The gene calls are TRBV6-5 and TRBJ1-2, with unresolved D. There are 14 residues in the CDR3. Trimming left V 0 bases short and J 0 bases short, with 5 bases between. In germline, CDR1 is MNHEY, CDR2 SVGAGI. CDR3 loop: CASSYSAANYGYTF. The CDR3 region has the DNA TGTGCCAGCAGTTACTCCGCGGCTAACTATGGCTACACCTTC.

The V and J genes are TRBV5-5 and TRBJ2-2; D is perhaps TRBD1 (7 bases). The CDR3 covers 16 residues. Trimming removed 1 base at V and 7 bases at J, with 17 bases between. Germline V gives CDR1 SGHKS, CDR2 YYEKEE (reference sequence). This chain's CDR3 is CASSLIRGVSGGELFF. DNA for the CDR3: TGTGCCAGCAGCTTGATCAGGGGGGTTAGTGGCGGGGAGCTGTTTTTT.

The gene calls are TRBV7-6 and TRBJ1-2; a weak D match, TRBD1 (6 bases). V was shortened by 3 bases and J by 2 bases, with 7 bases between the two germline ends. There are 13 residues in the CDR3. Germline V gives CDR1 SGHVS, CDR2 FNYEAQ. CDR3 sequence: CASSFDRNYGYTF. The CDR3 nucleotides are TGTGCCAGCAGCTTCGACAGGAACTATGGCTACACCTTC.

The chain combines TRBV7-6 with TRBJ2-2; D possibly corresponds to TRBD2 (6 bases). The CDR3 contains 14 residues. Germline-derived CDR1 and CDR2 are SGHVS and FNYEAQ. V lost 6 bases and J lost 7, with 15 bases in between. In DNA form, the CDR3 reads TGTGCCAGCAGTTCTGGGACTTTGGTCGGGGAGCTGTTTTTT. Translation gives CASSSGTLVGELFF.

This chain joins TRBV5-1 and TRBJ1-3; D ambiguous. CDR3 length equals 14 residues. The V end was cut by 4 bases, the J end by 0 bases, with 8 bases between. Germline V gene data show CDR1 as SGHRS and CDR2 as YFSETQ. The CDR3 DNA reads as TGCGCCAGCAGCGCCCGAGCCTCTGGAAACACCATATATTTT. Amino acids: CASSARASGNTIYF.

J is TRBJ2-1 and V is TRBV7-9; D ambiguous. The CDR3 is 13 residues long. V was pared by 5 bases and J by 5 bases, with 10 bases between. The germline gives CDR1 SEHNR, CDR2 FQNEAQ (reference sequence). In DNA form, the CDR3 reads TGTGCCAGCAGCACAGAATTAGACAATGAGCAGTTCTTC. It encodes CASSTELDNEQFF.

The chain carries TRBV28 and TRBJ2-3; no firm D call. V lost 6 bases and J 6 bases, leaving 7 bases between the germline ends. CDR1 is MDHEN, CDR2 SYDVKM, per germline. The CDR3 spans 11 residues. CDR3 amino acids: CASSNADTQYF. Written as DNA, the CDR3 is TGTGCCAGCAGCAACGCGGATACGCAGTATTTT.

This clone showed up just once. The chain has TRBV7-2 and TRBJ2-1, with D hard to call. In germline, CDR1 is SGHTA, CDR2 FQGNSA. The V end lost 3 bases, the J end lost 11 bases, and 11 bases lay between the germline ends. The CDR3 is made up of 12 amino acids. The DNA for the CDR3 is TGTGCCAGCAGCTTTGACTCGAGTAAGCAGTTCTTC. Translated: CASSFDSSKQFF.

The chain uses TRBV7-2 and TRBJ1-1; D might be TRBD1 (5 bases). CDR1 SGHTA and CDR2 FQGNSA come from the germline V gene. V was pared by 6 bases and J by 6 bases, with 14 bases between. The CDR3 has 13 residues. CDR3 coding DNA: TGTGCCAGCAGACCAGGCGGGGGGTCTGAAGCTTTCTTT. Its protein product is CASRPGGGSEAFF. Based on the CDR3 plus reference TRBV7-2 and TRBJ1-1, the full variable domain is GAGVSQSPSNKVTEKGKDVELRCDPISGHTALYWYRQSLGQGLEFLIYFQGNSAPDKSGLPSDRFSAERTGGSVSTLTIQRTQQEDSAVYLCASRPGGGSEAFFGQGTRLTVV.

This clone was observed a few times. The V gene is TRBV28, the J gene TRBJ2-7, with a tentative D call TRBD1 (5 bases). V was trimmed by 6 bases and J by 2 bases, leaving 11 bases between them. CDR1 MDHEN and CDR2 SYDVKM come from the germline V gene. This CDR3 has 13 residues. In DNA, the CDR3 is TGTGCCAGCAGATCCCCAGGGACCTACGAGCAGTACTTC. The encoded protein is CASRSPGTYEQYF.

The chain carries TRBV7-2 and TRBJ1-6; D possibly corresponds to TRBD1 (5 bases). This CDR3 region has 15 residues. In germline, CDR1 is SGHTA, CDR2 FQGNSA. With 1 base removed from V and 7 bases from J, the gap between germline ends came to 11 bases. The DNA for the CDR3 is TGTGCCAGCAGCTTAGTCGGACACCGAAATTCACCCCTCCACTTT. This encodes CASSLVGHRNSPLHF.

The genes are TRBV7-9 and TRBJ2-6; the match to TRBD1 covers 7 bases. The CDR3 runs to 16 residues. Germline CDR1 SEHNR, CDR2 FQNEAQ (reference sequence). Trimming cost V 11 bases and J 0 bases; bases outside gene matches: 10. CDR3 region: CAVQQGYLSGANVLTF. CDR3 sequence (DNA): TGTGCCGTCCAACAGGGGTACCTCTCTGGGGCCAACGTCCTGACTTTC.